Following are 16 T cell receptor beta chains from one sample sequenced in a study of regulatory T cells in long-lasting Graves disease. According to the study, TCR beta libraries were built with iRepertoire HTBI primers and CDR3-region Arm-PCR. MiXCR was run by TCRdb on the multiplex PCR reads, yielding one entry per CDR3 protein. The data show 350,000 to 450,000 distinct CDR3 sequences, 10% to 15% seen once. Time point denoted: newly diagnosed GD, antithyroid drugs for less than 3 months. The TCR library was made from RNA extracted from PBMCs. These data were also reused for a study on T cells in Graves' hyperthyroidism and ophthalmopathy.

The specimen comprised peripheral blood mononuclear cells (PBMCs), sampled at new diagnosis, from a patient treated with antithyroid drugs. The origin of the receptors is a woman between 18 and 30 years old with Graves disease.

This clonotype was recorded a few times. The rearrangement joins TRBV27 to TRBJ2-1; D is perhaps TRBD2 (5 bases). The germline V gene encodes CDR1 MNHEY and CDR2 SMNVEV (reference sequence). Trimming removed 3 bases at V and 0 bases at J, with 9 bases between. The length of the CDR3 is 15 residues. CDR3 amino acids: CASSFLGSSYNEQFF. For the CDR3, the DNA is TGTGCCAGCAGTTTTTTAGGGAGCTCCTACAATGAGCAGTTCTTC.

This clonotype was detected only a few times. The chain joins TRBV9 to TRBJ2-6; unclear D gene. With 0 bases removed from V and 4 bases from J, the gap between germline ends came to 11 bases. Germline lookup yields CDR1 SGDLS and CDR2 YYNGEE. The CDR3 is 16 residues long. CDR3 amino acids: CASSVVGSSGANVLTF. The CDR3 DNA reads as TGTGCCAGCAGCGTAGTTGGCAGCTCCGGGGCCAACGTCCTGACTTTC. Supplemented by reference TRBV9 and TRBJ2-6, the full variable domain reads DSGVTQTPKHLITATGQRVTLRCSPRSGDLSVYWYQQSLDQGLQFLIQYYNGEERAKGNILERFSAQQFPDLHSELNLSSLELGDSALYFCASSVVGSSGANVLTFGAGSRLTVL.

This clonotype has a handful of counts. This sequence may be a read error, since a much larger clone differs from it by one base. The chain uses TRBV4-3 and TRBJ2-7; D is unresolved. The CDR3 totals 13 residues. The germline V gene encodes CDR1 LGHNA and CDR2 YSLEER. Trimming pared 2 bases from V and 6 bases from J, leaving 11 bases between. This chain's CDR3 is CASSQNSVSEQYF. The CDR3 DNA follows: TGCGCCAGCAGCCAAAATTCAGTAAGCGAGCAGTACTTC.

This clonotype was recorded many times. This chain uses TRBV18 with TRBJ1-2; TRBD1 aligns across 11 bases. The CDR3 sequence is 14 residues long. V shed 6 bases, J shed 2 bases, and the junction held 2 bases outside the gene matches. Germline assignment: CDR1 KGHSH and CDR2 LQKENI. The CDR3 DNA sequence: TGTGCCAGCTCCCGGGACAGGGGGAACTATGGCTACACCTTC. As protein: CASSRDRGNYGYTF.

At least ten counts were recorded for this clonotype. V is TRBV7-9 and J is TRBJ2-1; 8 bases are a match to TRBD1. V trimming: 5 bases; J trimming: 4 bases; junction bases outside the gene matches: 10. In germline, CDR1 is SEHNR, CDR2 FQNEAQ (reference sequence). This CDR3 has 16 residues. DNA for the CDR3: TGTGCCAGCAGCCCATTAGGGGACAGGACGTACAATGAGCAGTTCTTC. This codes for CASSPLGDRTYNEQFF.

This clonotype was observed at least ten times. The V gene is TRBV6-5, the J gene TRBJ2-1; D unclear. This CDR3 has 15 amino acids. Germline V gene sequence: CDR1 MNHEY, CDR2 SVGAGI. The germline V and J ends were trimmed by 0 bases and 4 bases, with 10 bases remaining between them. The DNA of the CDR3 is TGTGCCAGCAGTTACTCCATCTTACGGTACAATGAGCAGTTCTTC. Encoded protein: CASSYSILRYNEQFF.

At least ten counts were recorded for this clonotype. The genes are TRBV28 and TRBJ1-5; D is unresolved. Germline assignment: CDR1 MDHEN and CDR2 SYDVKM. This CDR3 has 14 amino acids. Trimming pared 3 bases from V and 1 base from J, leaving 7 bases between. The CDR3 region is CASSFSGSNQPQHF. CDR3 coding DNA: TGTGCCAGCAGTTTTAGCGGGAGCAATCAGCCCCAGCATTTT.

This clonotype came up many times. This sequence joins TRBV6-5 and TRBJ2-7; possible D gene TRBD1, 6 bases. The germline CDR1 and CDR2 sequences are MNHEY and SVGAGI. The V and J ends lost 4 bases and 1 base respectively, with 11 bases between them. The length of the CDR3 is 14 residues. CDR3 in DNA: TGTGCCAGCAGTTTTCGACAGGTATCCTACGAGCAGTACGTC. Residues: CASSFRQVSYEQYV.

In this sample, this clonotype turned up a few times. The chain employs TRBV2 and TRBJ1-2; 8 bases align to TRBD1. The CDR3 runs 14 residues. V dropped 6 bases and J dropped 8; count of bases not matched to a gene: 11. Germline values: CDR1 SNHLY, CDR2 FYNNEI. DNA of the CDR3: TGTGCCAGCAGGGCACAGGGGGGGGTACGGGGCTACACCTTC. Translated, it gives CASRAQGGVRGYTF.

This clonotype was seen at least ten times. Its ends do not fully match the called genes, so a read error is possible. The chain couples TRBV3-1 to TRBJ2-1; D ambiguous. The CDR3 length is 16 residues. Per germline, CDR1 LGHDT and CDR2 YNNKEL (reference sequence). CDR3 nucleotide sequence: TGTGCCAGCAGCAAAGAAAGGCTAGTGGGCTACAATGAGCAGTTCTTC. Translation: CASSKERLVGYNEQFF.

The CDR3 region has the DNA TGCAGCGTACTCCGGACTAGCGAGAAATGGTTCTTC. This sequence encodes CSVLRTSEKWFF. The gene calls are TRBV20-1 and TRBJ2-1, with 9 positions matching TRBD2. The CDR3 is 12 amino acids. Germline V CDR1 and CDR2: DFQATT, SNEGSKA (reference sequence).

A few counts support this clonotype. The chain couples TRBV27 to TRBJ1-6, with D possibly TRBD1 on 6 matching bases. The V and J ends lost 5 bases and 7 bases respectively, with 21 bases between them. From germline, CDR1 is MNHEY and CDR2 SMNVEV (reference sequence). The CDR3 spans 17 residues. In DNA, the CDR3 is TGTGCCAGCAGTCCCCACCGGGACACGTCCCCCAATTCACCCCTCCACTTT. This sequence encodes CASSPHRDTSPNSPLHF.

This sequence joins TRBV12-3 or TRBV12-4 and TRBJ1-5; tentative D call: TRBD1 (5 bases). The CDR3 contains 15 residues. V was trimmed by 4 bases and J by 7 bases, leaving 17 bases between them. The CDR3 DNA follows: TGTGCCAGCAGTTCGGGGGTAGGGACCTTCCAGCCCCAGCATTTT. Its protein product is CASSSGVGTFQPQHF.

In its sample, this clonotype was seen many times. The chain uses TRBV6-1 and TRBJ2-5; tentatively, D is TRBD2 (6 bases). V was cut by 7 bases and J by 6 bases, with 18 bases left in between. Germline CDR1 MNHNS, CDR2 SASEGT. The CDR3 runs 14 residues. CDR3 region: CASTVSYGSKTQYF. The CDR3 DNA reads TGTGCCAGCACCGTCAGCTACGGGAGTAAGACCCAGTACTTC.

This clonotype has a count of ten or more. The genes are TRBV18 and TRBJ2-7; D not certain. CDR1 is KGHSH and CDR2 is LQKENI in the germline V gene. The CDR3 has 12 residues. The V end lost 3 bases, the J end lost 6 bases, and 9 bases lay between the germline ends. CDR3 sequence: CASSPPTSEQYF. In nucleotides, the CDR3 is TGTGCCAGCTCACCTCCGACCAGCGAGCAGTACTTC.

This clonotype was observed many times. This chain links TRBV12-5 with TRBJ2-3; D unresolved. Between the trimmed V and J ends, which lost 0 bases and 8 bases, there was a span of 9 bases. The CDR3 covers 13 residues. Germline CDR1 is LGHNT and CDR2 is FRNRAP. The CDR3 sequence: CASGLVPPGTQYF. The CDR3 coding sequence is TGTGCTAGTGGTTTGGTACCCCCAGGTACGCAGTATTTT.